This entry is about one TCR beta chain. The source of the sample is a study of siplizumab effects on memory and regulatory T cells. Libraries were prepared by immunoSEQ multiplex PCR; TCRdb keeps only in-frame clonotypes and omits some of them. The table includes about 100,000 clones, 75% to 95% detected once. Trimming pared 0 bases from V and 5 bases from J, leaving 10 bases between. The germline V gene encodes CDR1 LNHNV and CDR2 YYDKDF (reference sequence). The CDR3 extends over 14 amino acids. The receptor comes from a human donor in good health. Material for sequencing was CD4+ T cells sorted from blood. The J gene is TRBJ2-5, the V gene TRBV15, with D possibly matching TRBD2 (6 bases). CDR3 in DNA: TGTGCCACCAGCAGAGACGGGGGATCGGAGACCCAGTACTTC. Translated: CATSRDGGSETQYF. The variable domain in full, with the rest retrieved from reference TRBV15 and TRBJ2-5, is DAMVIQNPRYQVTQFGKPVTLSCSQTLNHNVMYWYQQKSSQAPKLLFHYYDKDFNNEADTPDNFQSRRPNTSFCFLDIRSPGLGDTAMYLCATSRDGGSETQYFGPGTRLLVL.